The next 27 T cell receptor beta chains were all read from a single sample in a study of cytomegalovirus exposure and HLA in healthy donors. Both 60 Vbeta primers and 13 Jbeta primers went into the PCR. Using immunoSEQ multiplex PCR, the repertoire was profiled, and TCRdb retains in-frame clones only, with some absent. The sample carries about 93,000 clones, about 66% recorded once. The sample consisted of PBMCs. The receptors here all came from a boy aged 10-17 years in good health and CMV-seropositive.

This clone has just a few counts. The rearrangement uses TRBV21-1 and TRBJ1-1; no DNA check was done on the table's D call, TRBD1. TRBV21-1 is a listed pseudogene. CDR3 size: 14 residues. CDR3 sequence reads: CASSNYSMNTEAFF. The CDR3 nucleotides read TGTGCCAGCAGCAACTACAGTATGAACACTGAAGCTTTCTTT.

The rearrangement links TRBV28 to TRBJ2-3, with TRBD2 identical over 9 bases. Germline CDR1 is MDHEN and CDR2 is SYDVKM. CDR3 size: 14 residues. The V gene end was trimmed by 6 bases and the J gene end by 3 bases; junction bases not matched to a gene: 4. CDR3 sequence (DNA): TGTGCCAGCAGGGAAAGCGGGAGGACAGATACGCAGTATTTT. It encodes CASRESGRTDTQYF.

V is TRBV29-1 and J is TRBJ2-2; no reliable D call. Germline CDR1 reads SQVTM; CDR2 reads ANQGSEA. The CDR3 covers 13 residues. Trimming shortened V by 2 bases and J by 1 base, and 5 bases separated the two germline ends. In nucleotides, the CDR3 is TGCAGCGTTGAAACAGTGAACACCGGGGAGCTGTTTTTT. This codes for CSVETVNTGELFF.

The chain carries TRBV4-3 and TRBJ1-5; D unclear. The V end lost 1 base, the J end lost 2 bases, and 9 bases lay between the germline ends. Germline-derived CDR1 and CDR2 are LGHNA and YSLEER. This CDR3 is 15 amino acids long. The CDR3 protein is CASSQGIARNQPQHF. The CDR3, as DNA: TGCGCCAGCAGCCAAGGAATAGCGCGCAATCAGCCCCAGCATTTT.

The J gene is TRBJ2-7, the V gene TRBV7-6; D possibly corresponds to TRBD2 (5 bases). The germline CDR1 and CDR2 sequences are SGHVS and FNYEAQ. CDR3 size: 16 residues. V dropped 4 bases and J dropped 4 bases, with 20 bases sitting between them. CDR3 sequence (DNA): TGTGCCAGCAGCTCTGGAGGTGGCAACCTCATTTACGAGCAGTACTTC. This gives the protein CASSSGGGNLIYEQYF.

V and J are TRBV5-4 and TRBJ1-4; D is possibly TRBD1 (6 bases). Germline V gene sequence: CDR1 SGHNT, CDR2 YYREEE (reference sequence). V shed 4 bases and J shed 7 bases, with 14 bases lying between them. The CDR3 has 14 amino acids. CDR3 DNA: TGTGCCAGCAGCAAGGACAGTCTTGGTGAAAAACTGTTTTTT. This encodes CASSKDSLGEKLFF.

The rearrangement uses TRBV4-2 and TRBJ2-3, with D possibly matching TRBD1 (6 bases). Germline lookup yields CDR1 LGHNA and CDR2 YNFKEQ. The CDR3 length is 16 residues. V was cut by 0 bases and J by 1 base, with 11 bases left in between. The DNA for the CDR3 is TGTGCCAGCAGCCAAGATGGAGCAGGGGGCACAGATACGCAGTATTTT. It is translated as CASSQDGAGGTDTQYF.

The chain links TRBV5-4 to TRBJ2-3; 8 bases align to TRBD1. Germline values: CDR1 SGHNT, CDR2 YYREEE (reference sequence). The CDR3 contains 14 residues. V trimming: 5 bases; J trimming: 9 bases; junction bases outside the gene matches: 11. The CDR3 nucleotides read TGTGCCAGCAGTCCGGGACAGGCCGTGGACACGCAGTATTTT. This encodes CASSPGQAVDTQYF.

The chain links TRBV4-2 to TRBJ1-2, with D uncertain. This CDR3 has 13 amino acids. Germline V gene sequence: CDR1 LGHNA, CDR2 YNFKEQ. Trimming cost V 1 base and J 2 bases, with 5 bases left between them. This chain's CDR3 is CASSQVKNYGYTF. CDR3 DNA sequence: TGTGCCAGCAGCCAAGTCAAAAACTATGGCTACACCTTC.

This clone was observed a few times. The chain uses TRBV5-6 and TRBJ2-3; TRBD2 aligns across 10 bases. V lost 0 bases, J lost 2 bases, and 9 bases stayed unmatched. The CDR3 runs 18 residues. The germline CDR1 and CDR2 sequences are SGHDT and YYEEEE. This CDR3 is CASSLVGASGSPTDTQYF. The CDR3 region has the DNA TGTGCCAGCAGCTTGGTCGGTGCTAGCGGGAGCCCCACAGATACGCAGTATTTT.

This chain uses TRBV19 with TRBJ2-1; 9 nucleotides agree with TRBD2. The CDR3 totals 19 residues. Germline V gene sequence: CDR1 LNHDA, CDR2 SQIVND (reference sequence). The V gene end was trimmed by 5 bases and the J gene end by 5 bases; junction bases not matched to a gene: 19. CDR3 DNA: TGTGCCAGTAGTCATATTGGACTAGCGCGAGCGGCGGGGGACAATGAGCAGTTCTTC. It translates to CASSHIGLARAAGDNEQFF. Using reference TRBV19 and TRBJ2-1 for the parts outside the CDR3, the full variable domain is DGGITQSPKYLFRKEGQNVTLSCEQNLNHDAMYWYRQDPGQGLRLIYYSQIVNDFQKGDIAEGYSVSREKKESFPLTVTSAQKNPTAFYLCASSHIGLARAAGDNEQFFGPGTRLTVL.

The DNA for the CDR3 is TGCAGCGTTGCTGGGGCAGGGGTGACAGATACGCAGTATTTT. This translates into CSVAGAGVTDTQYF. The rearrangement uses TRBV29-1 and TRBJ2-3; D possibly corresponds to TRBD1 (6 bases). The CDR3 totals 14 residues. The V and J ends lost 4 bases and 3 bases respectively, with 14 bases between them. Germline assignment: CDR1 SQVTM and CDR2 ANQGSEA.

The gene calls are TRBV7-6 and TRBJ1-6, with D possibly TRBD1 on 6 matching bases. The CDR3 consists of 15 residues. CDR1 is SGHVS and CDR2 is FNYEAQ in the germline V gene. Trimming shortened V by 5 bases and J by 6 bases, and 14 bases separated the two germline ends. CDR3 sequence (DNA): TGTGCCAGCAGCATAACAGGGTCGGGTAATTCACCCCTCCACTTT. Protein: CASSITGSGNSPLHF.

The CDR3 protein is CASSLGENTEAFF. For the CDR3, the DNA is TGTGCCAGCAGCCTTGGAGAGAACACTGAAGCTTTCTTT. The gene calls are TRBV7-7 and TRBJ1-1, with no clear D. Trimming removed 5 bases from V and 1 base from J, with 8 bases in between. The CDR3 spans 13 residues. Germline loops: CDR1 SSHAT, CDR2 FNYEAQ (reference sequence).

The CDR3: CASSKWDRGRPGQYF. CDR3 sequence (DNA): TGTGCCAGCAGCAAATGGGACAGGGGGCGGCCTGGGCAGTATTTT. The J gene is TRBJ2-3, the V gene TRBV5-6; TRBD1 matches at 12 bases. Unmatched junction bases numbered 11, after V lost 4 bases and J lost 11 bases. Germline V gene sequence: CDR1 SGHDT, CDR2 YYEEEE. CDR3 length: 15 residues.

This clone was seen ten or more times. CDR3 bases: TGTGCCAGTACTGTCGGGAGGGGTGGGAAGCAGTACTTC. Amino acid sequence: CASTVGRGGKQYF. The chain uses TRBV6-1 and TRBJ2-7, with 8 positions matching TRBD2. Germline V gene sequence: CDR1 MNHNS, CDR2 SASEGT. The V segment lost 9 bases and the J segment 8 bases; nucleotides outside the gene matches: 12. CDR3 length equals 13 residues.

This clone was recorded only once. This rearrangement joins TRBV6-1 to TRBJ1-4; weak D call: TRBD1 (5 bases). CDR1 is MNHNS, CDR2 SASEGT, per germline. This CDR3 region has 15 residues. Trimming left V 8 bases short and J 1 base short, with 14 bases between. CDR3 in amino acids: CASGATVRTNEKLFF. CDR3 sequence (DNA): TGTGCCAGCGGGGCAACCGTCAGAACTAATGAAAAACTGTTTTTT.

The rearrangement links TRBV30 to TRBJ2-1; 8 nucleotides agree with TRBD2. The CDR3 runs to 15 residues. Germline CDR1 is GTSNPN and CDR2 is SVGIG (reference sequence). Trimming cost V 2 bases and J 1 base; bases outside gene matches: 4. The CDR3 protein is CAWSSSGSSYNEQFF. The CDR3 DNA reads as TGTGCCTGGAGTTCAAGCGGGAGTTCCTACAATGAGCAGTTCTTC.

The chain couples TRBV5-1 to TRBJ2-7; 8 nucleotides line up with TRBD1. Trimming took 4 bases from V and 5 from J; bases not matched to a gene: 11. CDR1 is SGHRS and CDR2 is YFSETQ in the germline V gene. This CDR3 comprises 15 residues. The DNA of the CDR3 is TGCGCCAGCAGCCTTCTTAAGGACAGGGCTAACGAGCAGTACTTC. Amino acid sequence: CASSLLKDRANEQYF.

The chain links TRBV10-2 to TRBJ1-1, with D possibly matching TRBD1 (5 bases). Germline V lookup: CDR1 WSHSY, CDR2 SAAADI. Trimming took 4 bases from V and 0 from J, leaving 9 bases between them. This CDR3 comprises 14 residues. This CDR3 reads CASSATGVNTEAFF. The CDR3 bases are TGCGCCAGCAGTGCAACAGGAGTGAACACTGAAGCTTTCTTT.

This clone has just a few counts. The chain joins TRBV5-1 to TRBJ2-7; 7 bases agree with TRBD1. Unmatched junction bases numbered 3, after V lost 4 bases and J lost 2 bases. The CDR3 consists of 13 residues. Germline lookup yields CDR1 SGHRS and CDR2 YFSETQ. CDR3 sequence (DNA): TGCGCCAGCAGCCGGGACAGCGCCTACGAGCAGTACTTC. Translating gives CASSRDSAYEQYF.

The chain carries TRBV30 and TRBJ1-2; possibly TRBD1 for D (6 bases). Deletions cut 2 bases from V and 4 bases from J, with 14 bases between. Germline CDR1 reads GTSNPN; CDR2 reads SVGIG (reference sequence). The CDR3 contains 14 residues. The CDR3 bases are TGTGCCTGGAGTTTCGAGACAGGCGGCTATGGCTACACCTTC. Translation gives CAWSFETGGYGYTF.

In its sample, this clone was seen a few times. The rearrangement joins TRBV19 to TRBJ1-4, with 9 bases that match TRBD1. Germline CDR1 is LNHDA and CDR2 is SQIVND (reference sequence). Germline trimming cut 7 bases from V and 5 bases from J; bases unmatched to any gene: 11. This CDR3 region has 16 residues. Here the CDR3 DNA reads TGTGCCAGTAATGGGAAGGACAGGGGTACGAATGAAAAACTGTTTTTT. Amino acid sequence: CASNGKDRGTNEKLFF.

The V gene is TRBV9, the J gene TRBJ1-4; 8 bases align to TRBD1. CDR3 size: 14 residues. Germline CDR1 and CDR2: SGDLS and YYNGEE. Unmatched junction bases numbered 9, after V lost 7 bases and J lost 7 bases. CDR3: CASARTGMSEKLFF. As DNA, the CDR3 is TGTGCCAGCGCTCGGACAGGGATGTCTGAAAAACTGTTTTTT.

The rearrangement links TRBV5-6 to TRBJ2-1; 7 nucleotides line up with TRBD2. CDR3 size: 15 residues. Germline assignment: CDR1 SGHDT and CDR2 YYEEEE. J was trimmed by 1 base and V by 3 bases; bases with no gene match: 4. The CDR3 region is CASSWGGRSYNEQFF. In DNA, the CDR3 is TGTGCCAGCAGCTGGGGGGGACGATCCTACAATGAGCAGTTCTTC.

V and J are TRBV19 and TRBJ2-7, with TRBD1 matching 9 bases. CDR3 size: 13 residues. CDR1 is LNHDA and CDR2 is SQIVND in the germline V gene (reference sequence). V lost 5 bases, J lost 6 bases, and 5 bases stayed unmatched. CDR3 coding DNA: TGTGCCAGTAGTTCGGGACAGGGAGGCGAGCAGTACTTC. Its protein product is CASSSGQGGEQYF.

The gene calls are TRBV13 and TRBJ1-1; a possible D gene is TRBD1 (6 bases). Between the trimmed V and J ends, which lost 5 bases and 0 bases, there was a span of 10 bases. This CDR3 has 14 residues. CDR1 PRHDT and CDR2 FYEKMQ come from the germline V gene (reference sequence). CDR3 in amino acids: CASSLGHLNTEAFF. The CDR3 DNA sequence: TGTGCCAGCAGCCTGGGACACCTGAACACTGAAGCTTTCTTT.